These T cell receptor beta chains were read from a single sample in a study of T-cell reconstitution after alpha-beta-depleted transplantation in children. TCRdb used MiXCR to reprocess the PCR reads, holding one entry per CDR3 protein. This sample yields fewer than 700,000 distinct CDR3 sequences, of which 23% are seen a single time; approximately 14% belongs to the top ten. The sequenced sample was PBMCs, mostly from graft donor cells, obtained 360 days after TCRalphabeta/CD19-depleted stem cell transplant. Source of these receptors: a boy younger than two who had a stem cell transplant for acute myeloid leukemia, so the T cells may come from the graft donor. The CDR3 runs from the conserved cysteine through the conserved F or W. Each record gives: J gene, V gene, D gene, clone size, CDR3 protein, CDR3 DNA. The D gene is left open where the match is weak. A row's size may be missing; if present it is once, few, many or a size class.

j_call: TRBJ1-2; v_call: TRBV4-2; d_call: -; clone_size: -; cdr3_aa: CASSQETTGARGYTF; cdr3_nt: TGTGCCAGCAGCCAAGAGACTACCGGGGCGAGAGGCTACACCTTC
j_call: TRBJ1-1; v_call: TRBV7-9; d_call: -; clone_size: many; cdr3_aa: CASSLAAGVTEAFF; cdr3_nt: TGTGCCAGCAGCTTAGCGGCAGGAGTCACTGAAGCTTTCTTT
j_call: TRBJ2-5; v_call: TRBV11-2; d_call: -; clone_size: -; cdr3_aa: CASSFAGLISGETQYF; cdr3_nt: TGTGCCAGCAGCTTCGCGGGGTTAATTTCGGGGGAGACCCAGTACTTC
j_call: TRBJ1-6; v_call: TRBV18; d_call: TRBD1; clone_size: many; cdr3_aa: CATTGQSNSPLHF; cdr3_nt: TGTGCCACGACAGGGCAATCTAATTCACCCCTCCACTTT
j_call: TRBJ1-3; v_call: TRBV6-1; d_call: TRBD1; clone_size: -; cdr3_aa: CASTRQGPYSGNTIYF; cdr3_nt: TGTGCCAGCACCCGACAGGGACCTTACTCTGGAAACACCATATATTTT
j_call: TRBJ1-2; v_call: TRBV6-1; d_call: -; clone_size: few; cdr3_aa: CASSESGTLYGYTF; cdr3_nt: TGTGCCAGCAGTGAATCAGGGACGCTCTATGGCTACACCTTC
j_call: TRBJ1-6; v_call: TRBV20-1; d_call: TRBD1; clone_size: many; cdr3_aa: CSLRDREWTYNSPLHF; cdr3_nt: TGCAGTCTCCGGGACAGGGAGTGGACTTATAATTCACCCCTCCACTTT
j_call: TRBJ1-1; v_call: TRBV6-1; d_call: -; clone_size: -; cdr3_aa: CASREETSHMNTEAFF; cdr3_nt: TGTGCCAGCAGGGAGGAAACCAGCCATATGAACACTGAAGCTTTCTTT
j_call: TRBJ1-1; v_call: TRBV6-1; d_call: -; clone_size: few; cdr3_aa: CASLFLAGKDEAFF; cdr3_nt: TGTGCCAGCCTTTTCCTGGCAGGGAAGGATGAAGCTTTCTTT
j_call: TRBJ1-1; v_call: TRBV29-1; d_call: -; clone_size: few; cdr3_aa: CSVERGHTEAFF; cdr3_nt: TGCAGCGTTGAACGAGGGCACACTGAAGCTTTCTTT
j_call: TRBJ2-1; v_call: TRBV20-1; d_call: -; clone_size: many; cdr3_aa: CSASWGNEQFF; cdr3_nt: TGCAGTGCTAGTTGGGGGAATGAGCAGTTCTTC
j_call: TRBJ1-1; v_call: TRBV6-5; d_call: -; clone_size: -; cdr3_aa: CASSYWGVNTEAFF; cdr3_nt: TGTGCCAGCAGTTACTGGGGGGTGAACACTGAAGCTTTCTTT
j_call: TRBJ2-7; v_call: TRBV4-3; d_call: TRBD2; clone_size: -; cdr3_aa: CASSQQSGGTSYEQYF; cdr3_nt: TGCGCCAGCAGCCAACAAAGCGGGGGGACCTCCTACGAGCAGTACTTC
j_call: TRBJ2-1; v_call: TRBV9; d_call: TRBD2; clone_size: many; cdr3_aa: CASSPWTRADEQFF; cdr3_nt: TGTGCCAGCAGCCCTTGGACTAGAGCGGATGAGCAGTTCTTC
j_call: TRBJ2-1; v_call: TRBV5-1; d_call: -; clone_size: many; cdr3_aa: CASSPRGLGNEQFF; cdr3_nt: TGCGCCAGCAGCCCTAGAGGGTTGGGCAATGAGCAGTTCTTC
j_call: TRBJ2-1; v_call: TRBV11-2; d_call: TRBD2; clone_size: many; cdr3_aa: CASSLVHSGENNEQFF; cdr3_nt: TGTGCCAGCAGCTTAGTTCACAGCGGGGAGAACAATGAGCAGTTCTTC
j_call: TRBJ2-5; v_call: TRBV10-3; d_call: TRBD1; clone_size: many; cdr3_aa: CAISEPDRGVTQYF; cdr3_nt: TGTGCCATCAGTGAGCCGGACAGGGGAGTGACCCAGTACTTC
j_call: TRBJ2-7; v_call: TRBV10-3; d_call: -; clone_size: many; cdr3_aa: CAISERDIGSEQYF; cdr3_nt: TGTGCCATCAGTGAACGGGACATAGGGAGCGAGCAGTACTTC
j_call: TRBJ2-3; v_call: TRBV5-8; d_call: -; clone_size: -; cdr3_aa: CASSLDGAAGGGDTQYF; cdr3_nt: TGTGCCAGCAGCTTGGACGGCGCGGCAGGGGGGGGAGATACGCAGTATTTT
j_call: TRBJ2-1; v_call: TRBV20-1; d_call: -; clone_size: -; cdr3_aa: CSANLRLEQISDNEQFF; cdr3_nt: TGCAGTGCTAACCTGAGACTAGAACAAATTTCGGACAATGAGCAGTTCTTC
j_call: TRBJ1-3; v_call: TRBV29-1; d_call: -; clone_size: -; cdr3_aa: CSVESGVSGNTIYF; cdr3_nt: TGCAGCGTTGAGTCCGGAGTCTCTGGAAACACCATATATTTT
j_call: TRBJ2-7; v_call: TRBV20-1; d_call: TRBD2; clone_size: -; cdr3_aa: CSGETSGGVYEQYF; cdr3_nt: TGCAGTGGGGAGACTAGCGGGGGGGTGTACGAGCAGTACTTC
j_call: TRBJ1-1; v_call: TRBV15; d_call: -; clone_size: many; cdr3_aa: CATSRDTNTEAFF; cdr3_nt: TGTGCCACCAGCAGAGATACGAACACTGAAGCTTTCTTT
j_call: TRBJ1-1; v_call: TRBV15; d_call: -; clone_size: many; cdr3_aa: CATSRDLGRGHTEAFF; cdr3_nt: TGTGCCACCAGCAGAGATCTAGGGAGAGGGCACACTGAAGCTTTCTTT
j_call: TRBJ2-1; v_call: TRBV11-2; d_call: -; clone_size: -; cdr3_aa: CASSSGGRSSYNEQFF; cdr3_nt: TGTGCCAGCAGCTCAGGAGGGAGGAGCTCCTACAATGAGCAGTTCTTC
j_call: TRBJ2-3; v_call: TRBV9; d_call: -; clone_size: few; cdr3_aa: CASSVDGGGHTQYF; cdr3_nt: TGTGCCAGCAGCGTAGATGGAGGTGGGCATACGCAGTATTTT
j_call: TRBJ1-3; v_call: TRBV5-6; d_call: -; clone_size: few; cdr3_aa: CASSTGASSGNTIYF; cdr3_nt: TGTGCCAGCTCTACGGGGGCCTCCTCTGGAAACACCATATATTTT
j_call: TRBJ2-5; v_call: TRBV20-1; d_call: TRBD2; clone_size: few; cdr3_aa: CSARDQGLAGGRETQYF; cdr3_nt: TGCAGTGCTAGAGACCAAGGACTAGCGGGGGGGCGAGAGACCCAGTACTTC
j_call: TRBJ2-7; v_call: TRBV28; d_call: -; clone_size: many; cdr3_aa: CASSLEGSWNLYEQYF; cdr3_nt: TGTGCCAGCAGTTTAGAGGGCAGTTGGAACCTCTACGAGCAGTACTTC
j_call: TRBJ2-3; v_call: TRBV7-9; d_call: -; clone_size: -; cdr3_aa: CASSLGTSPHTQYF; cdr3_nt: TGTGCCAGCAGCTTAGGAACATCTCCCCATACGCAGTATTTT
j_call: TRBJ2-1; v_call: TRBV5-1; d_call: -; clone_size: many; cdr3_aa: CASSLEAGRDNEQFF; cdr3_nt: TGCGCCAGCAGCTTGGAGGCAGGGCGTGACAATGAGCAGTTCTTC
j_call: TRBJ2-4; v_call: TRBV18; d_call: -; clone_size: -; cdr3_aa: CASSPLGEGGNIQYF; cdr3_nt: TGTGCCAGCTCACCACTGGGAGAAGGAGGAAACATTCAGTACTTC
j_call: TRBJ2-3; v_call: TRBV5-1; d_call: -; clone_size: -; cdr3_aa: CASSPLVPTDTQYF; cdr3_nt: TGCGCCAGCAGCCCCCTAGTTCCCACAGATACGCAGTATTTT
j_call: TRBJ2-1; v_call: TRBV4-3; d_call: -; clone_size: -; cdr3_aa: CASSQGVADHVGNEQFF; cdr3_nt: TGCGCCAGCAGCCAAGGGGTAGCCGACCATGTGGGCAATGAGCAGTTCTTC
j_call: TRBJ1-2; v_call: TRBV7-2; d_call: -; clone_size: -; cdr3_aa: CACSQASYGYTF; cdr3_nt: TGTGCCTGCTCACAGGCCTCCTATGGCTACACCTTC
j_call: TRBJ2-2; v_call: TRBV5-1; d_call: TRBD1; clone_size: many; cdr3_aa: CASSLQGTDTGELFF; cdr3_nt: TGCGCCAGCAGCTTACAGGGGACGGACACCGGGGAGCTGTTTTTT
j_call: TRBJ2-7; v_call: TRBV7-2; d_call: -; clone_size: few; cdr3_aa: CASSTPGRASYEQYF; cdr3_nt: TGTGCCAGCAGCACTCCGGGACGCGCTAGCTACGAGCAGTACTTC
j_call: TRBJ2-5; v_call: TRBV9; d_call: -; clone_size: once; cdr3_aa: CASSVEGLYQETQYF; cdr3_nt: TGTGCCAGCAGCGTAGAGGGGTTATACCAAGAGACCCAGTACTTC
j_call: TRBJ2-5; v_call: TRBV20-1; d_call: TRBD2; clone_size: few; cdr3_aa: CSARATYGGASEETQYF; cdr3_nt: TGCAGTGCTAGAGCCACCTACGGGGGGGCCTCCGAAGAGACCCAGTACTTC
j_call: TRBJ2-3; v_call: TRBV7-9; d_call: -; clone_size: many; cdr3_aa: CASILSSTDTQYF; cdr3_nt: TGTGCCAGCATCTTGAGTAGCACAGATACGCAGTATTTT
j_call: TRBJ2-2; v_call: TRBV29-1; d_call: -; clone_size: -; cdr3_aa: CSVKGGQEGGELFF; cdr3_nt: TGCAGCGTGAAAGGGGGGCAGGAGGGCGGGGAGCTGTTTTTT
j_call: TRBJ2-7; v_call: TRBV6-5; d_call: -; clone_size: many; cdr3_aa: CASSYLGEQYF; cdr3_nt: TGTGCCAGCAGTTACTTGGGGGAGCAGTACTTC
j_call: TRBJ1-1; v_call: TRBV5-1; d_call: TRBD1; clone_size: many; cdr3_aa: CASSLGRQGNTEAFF; cdr3_nt: TGCGCCAGCAGCTTGGGGAGACAGGGAAACACTGAAGCTTTCTTT
j_call: TRBJ1-4; v_call: TRBV10-3; d_call: TRBD1; clone_size: -; cdr3_aa: CATQGAATNEKLFF; cdr3_nt: TGTGCCACCCAGGGGGCAGCAACTAATGAAAAACTGTTTTTT
j_call: TRBJ2-5; v_call: TRBV11-2; d_call: -; clone_size: many; cdr3_aa: CASSFSAGPGQETQYF; cdr3_nt: TGTGCCAGCAGCTTTTCGGCAGGGCCGGGTCAAGAGACCCAGTACTTC
j_call: TRBJ2-5; v_call: TRBV11-2; d_call: TRBD2; clone_size: -; cdr3_aa: CASSPGTSGGLETQYF; cdr3_nt: TGTGCCAGCAGCCCAGGGACTAGCGGGGGGTTAGAGACCCAGTACTTC
j_call: TRBJ2-5; v_call: TRBV12-3/TRBV12-4; d_call: TRBD2; clone_size: -; cdr3_aa: CASSRAGGTATQYF; cdr3_nt: TGTGCCAGCAGTAGAGCGGGGGGGACCGCGACCCAGTACTTC
j_call: TRBJ1-5; v_call: TRBV5-4; d_call: -; clone_size: many; cdr3_aa: CASSFNNQPQHF; cdr3_nt: TGTGCCAGCAGCTTCAACAATCAGCCCCAGCATTTT
j_call: TRBJ1-5; v_call: TRBV6-1; d_call: TRBD1; clone_size: -; cdr3_aa: CASSPLPGQGRISNQPQHF; cdr3_nt: TGTGCCAGCAGCCCGCTACCGGGACAGGGGAGGATTAGCAATCAGCCCCAGCATTTT